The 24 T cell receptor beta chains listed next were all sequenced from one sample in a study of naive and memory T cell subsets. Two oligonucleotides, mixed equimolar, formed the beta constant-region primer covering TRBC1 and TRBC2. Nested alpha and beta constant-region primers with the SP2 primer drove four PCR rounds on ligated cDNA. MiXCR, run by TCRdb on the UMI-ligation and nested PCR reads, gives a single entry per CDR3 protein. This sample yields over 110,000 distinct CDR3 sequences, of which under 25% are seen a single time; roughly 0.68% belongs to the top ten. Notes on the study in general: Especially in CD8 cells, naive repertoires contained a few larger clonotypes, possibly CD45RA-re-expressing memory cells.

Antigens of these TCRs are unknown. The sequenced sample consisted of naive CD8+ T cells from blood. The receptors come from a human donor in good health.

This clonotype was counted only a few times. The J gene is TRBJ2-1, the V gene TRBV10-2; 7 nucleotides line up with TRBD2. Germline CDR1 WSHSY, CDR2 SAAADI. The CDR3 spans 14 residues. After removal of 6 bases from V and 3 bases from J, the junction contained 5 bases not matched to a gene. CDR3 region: CASRDASGYNEQFF. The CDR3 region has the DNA TGCGCCAGCAGAGATGCTAGCGGCTACAATGAGCAGTTCTTC.

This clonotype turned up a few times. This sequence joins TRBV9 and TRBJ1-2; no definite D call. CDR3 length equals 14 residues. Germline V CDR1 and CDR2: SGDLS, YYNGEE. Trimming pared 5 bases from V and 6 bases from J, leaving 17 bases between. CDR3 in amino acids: CASSLFVGDDGYTF. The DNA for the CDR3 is TGTGCCAGCAGTCTCTTTGTTGGCGATGATGGCTACACCTTC.

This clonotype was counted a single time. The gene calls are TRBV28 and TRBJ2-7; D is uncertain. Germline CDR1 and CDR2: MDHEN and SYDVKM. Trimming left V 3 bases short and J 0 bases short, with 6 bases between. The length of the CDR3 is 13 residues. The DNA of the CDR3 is TGTGCCAGCAGTTTCACACTCTCCTACGAGCAGTACTTC. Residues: CASSFTLSYEQYF.

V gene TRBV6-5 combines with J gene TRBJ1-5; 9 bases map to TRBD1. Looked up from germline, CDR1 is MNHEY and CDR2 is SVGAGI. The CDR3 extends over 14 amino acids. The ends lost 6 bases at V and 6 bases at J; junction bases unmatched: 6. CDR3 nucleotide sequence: TGTGCCAGCAGCAACAGGGGGCTTTTTCAGCCCCAGCATTTT. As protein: CASSNRGLFQPQHF.

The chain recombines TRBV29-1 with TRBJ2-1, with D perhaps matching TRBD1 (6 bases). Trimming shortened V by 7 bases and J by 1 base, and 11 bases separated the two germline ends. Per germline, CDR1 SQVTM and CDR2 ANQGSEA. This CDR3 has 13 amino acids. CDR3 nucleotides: TGCAGCGGGACGAGGGGGTCCTACAATGAGCAGTTCTTC. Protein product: CSGTRGSYNEQFF.

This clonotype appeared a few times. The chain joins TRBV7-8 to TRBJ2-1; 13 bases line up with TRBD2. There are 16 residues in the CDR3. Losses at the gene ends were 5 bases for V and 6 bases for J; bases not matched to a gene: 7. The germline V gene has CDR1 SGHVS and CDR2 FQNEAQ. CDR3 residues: CASSLWTSGSLNEQFF. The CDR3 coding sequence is TGTGCCAGCAGCCTATGGACTAGCGGGAGTCTCAATGAGCAGTTCTTC. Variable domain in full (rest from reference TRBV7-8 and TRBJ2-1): GAGVSQSPRYKVAKRGQDVALRCDPISGHVSLFWYQQALGQGPEFLTYFQNEAQLDKSGLPSDRFFAERPEGSVSTLKIQRTQQEDSAVYLCASSLWTSGSLNEQFFGPGTRLTVL.

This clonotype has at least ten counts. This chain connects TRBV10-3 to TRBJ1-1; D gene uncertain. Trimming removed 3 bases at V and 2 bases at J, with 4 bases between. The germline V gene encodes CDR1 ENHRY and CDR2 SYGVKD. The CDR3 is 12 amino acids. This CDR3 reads CAISDINTEAFF. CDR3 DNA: TGTGCCATCAGTGACATCAACACTGAAGCTTTCTTT.

The CDR3 protein is CASSRGQGTDNEQFF. In nucleotides, the CDR3 is TGTGCCAGCAGCAGGGGACAGGGGACCGACAATGAGCAGTTCTTC. The chain recombines TRBV11-1 with TRBJ2-1; 10 nucleotides line up with TRBD1. The V gene's germline CDR1 is SGHAT and CDR2 FQDESV (reference sequence). The CDR3 is 15 residues long. V trimming: 5 bases; J trimming: 5 bases; junction bases outside the gene matches: 6.

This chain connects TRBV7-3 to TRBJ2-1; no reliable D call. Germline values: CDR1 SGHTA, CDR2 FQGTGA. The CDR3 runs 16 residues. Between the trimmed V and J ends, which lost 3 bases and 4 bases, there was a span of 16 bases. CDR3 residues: CASSFPSRVIYNEQFF. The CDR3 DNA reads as TGTGCCAGCAGCTTCCCATCCCGGGTTATTTACAATGAGCAGTTCTTC.

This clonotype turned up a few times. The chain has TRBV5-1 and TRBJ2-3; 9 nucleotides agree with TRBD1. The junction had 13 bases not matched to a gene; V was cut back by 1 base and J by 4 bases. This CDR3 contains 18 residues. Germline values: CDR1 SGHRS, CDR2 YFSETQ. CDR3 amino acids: CASSLIREWTGVSDTQYF. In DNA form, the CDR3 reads TGCGCCAGCAGCTTGATTCGCGAATGGACAGGGGTGTCAGATACGCAGTATTTT.

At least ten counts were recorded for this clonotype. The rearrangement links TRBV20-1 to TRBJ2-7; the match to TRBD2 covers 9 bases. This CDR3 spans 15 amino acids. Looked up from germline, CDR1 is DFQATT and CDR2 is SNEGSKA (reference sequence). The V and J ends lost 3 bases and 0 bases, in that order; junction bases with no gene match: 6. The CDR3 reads CSASEGTSISYEQYF. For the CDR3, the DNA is TGCAGTGCTAGCGAAGGGACTAGCATCTCCTACGAGCAGTACTTC.

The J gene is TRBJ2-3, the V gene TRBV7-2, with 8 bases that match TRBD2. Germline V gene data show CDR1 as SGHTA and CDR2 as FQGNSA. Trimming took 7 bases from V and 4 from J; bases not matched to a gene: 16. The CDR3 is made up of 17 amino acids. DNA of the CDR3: TGTGCCAGCATCCCACAGGTGCCGGCGGGAGGCCCAGATACGCAGTATTTT. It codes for CASIPQVPAGGPDTQYF. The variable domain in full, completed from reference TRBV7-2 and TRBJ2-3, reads GAGVSQSPSNKVTEKGKDVELRCDPISGHTALYWYRQSLGQGLEFLIYFQGNSAPDKSGLPSDRFSAERTGGSVSTLTIQRTQQEDSAVYLCASIPQVPAGGPDTQYFGPGTRLTVL.

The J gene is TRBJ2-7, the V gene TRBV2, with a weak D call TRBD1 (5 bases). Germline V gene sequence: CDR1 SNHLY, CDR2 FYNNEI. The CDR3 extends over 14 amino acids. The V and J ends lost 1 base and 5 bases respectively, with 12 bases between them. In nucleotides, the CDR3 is TGTGCCAGCAGTGAAGTCAGGGCGTCCCACGAGCAGTACTTC. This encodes CASSEVRASHEQYF. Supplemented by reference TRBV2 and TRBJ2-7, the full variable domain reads EPEVTQTPSHQVTQMGQEVILRCVPISNHLYFYWYRQILGQKVEFLVSFYNNEISEKSEIFDDQFSVERPDGSNFTLKIRSTKLEDSAMYFCASSEVRASHEQYFGPGTRLTVT.

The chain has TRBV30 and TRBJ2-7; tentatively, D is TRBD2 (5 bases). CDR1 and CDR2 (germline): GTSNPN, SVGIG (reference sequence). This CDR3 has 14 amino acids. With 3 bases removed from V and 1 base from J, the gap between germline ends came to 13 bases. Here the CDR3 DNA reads TGTGCCTGGAGGGAGTACGGGATTTCCTACGAGCAGTACTTC. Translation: CAWREYGISYEQYF.

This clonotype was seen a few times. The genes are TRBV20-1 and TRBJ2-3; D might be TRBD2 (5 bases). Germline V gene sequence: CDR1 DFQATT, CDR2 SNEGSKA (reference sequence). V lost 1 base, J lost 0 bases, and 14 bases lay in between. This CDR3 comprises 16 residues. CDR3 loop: CSARGVAGPSTDTQYF. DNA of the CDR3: TGCAGTGCTAGAGGGGTGGCGGGCCCTAGCACAGATACGCAGTATTTT.

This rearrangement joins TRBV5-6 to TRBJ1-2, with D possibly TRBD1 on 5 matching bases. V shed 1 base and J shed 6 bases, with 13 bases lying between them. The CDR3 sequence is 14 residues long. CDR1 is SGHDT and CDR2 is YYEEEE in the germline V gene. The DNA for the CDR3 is TGTGCCAGCAGCTTGCGGGGGGATGGGAATGGCTACACCTTC. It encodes CASSLRGDGNGYTF. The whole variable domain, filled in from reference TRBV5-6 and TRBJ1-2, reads DAGVTQSPTHLIKTRGQQVTLRCSPKSGHDTVSWYQQALGQGPQFIFQYYEEEERQRGNFPDRFSGHQFPNYSSELNVNALLLGDSALYLCASSLRGDGNGYTFGSGTRLTVV.

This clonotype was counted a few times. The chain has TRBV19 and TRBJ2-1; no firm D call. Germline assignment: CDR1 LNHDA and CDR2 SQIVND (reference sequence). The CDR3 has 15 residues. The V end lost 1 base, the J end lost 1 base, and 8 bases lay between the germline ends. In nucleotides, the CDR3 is TGTGCCAGTAGTATAGGGGCAGGATCCTACAATGAGCAGTTCTTC. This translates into CASSIGAGSYNEQFF.

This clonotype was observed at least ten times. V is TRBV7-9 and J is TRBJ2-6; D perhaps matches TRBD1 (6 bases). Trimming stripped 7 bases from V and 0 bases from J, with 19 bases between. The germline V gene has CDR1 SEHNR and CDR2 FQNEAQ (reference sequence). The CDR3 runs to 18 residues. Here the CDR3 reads CASNLPRDISSGANVLTF. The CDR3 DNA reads TGTGCCAGCAACCTACCCCGGGACATTAGCTCTGGGGCCAACGTCCTGACTTTC.

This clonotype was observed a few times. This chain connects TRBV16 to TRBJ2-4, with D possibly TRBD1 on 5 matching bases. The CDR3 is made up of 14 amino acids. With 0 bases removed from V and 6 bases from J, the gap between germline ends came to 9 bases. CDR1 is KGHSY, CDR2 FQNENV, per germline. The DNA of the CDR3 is TGTGCCAGCAGCCAATCAGGGGTCGTAAACATTCAGTACTTC. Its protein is CASSQSGVVNIQYF.

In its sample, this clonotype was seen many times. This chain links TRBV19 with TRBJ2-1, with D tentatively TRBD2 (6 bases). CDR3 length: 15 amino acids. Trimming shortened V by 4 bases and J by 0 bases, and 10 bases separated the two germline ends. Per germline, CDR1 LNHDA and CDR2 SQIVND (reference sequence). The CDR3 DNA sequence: TGTGCCAGTAGTAGGGACTGGAGCTCCTACAATGAGCAGTTCTTC. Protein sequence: CASSRDWSSYNEQFF. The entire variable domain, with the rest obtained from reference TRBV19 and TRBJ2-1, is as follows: DGGITQSPKYLFRKEGQNVTLSCEQNLNHDAMYWYRQDPGQGLRLIYYSQIVNDFQKGDIAEGYSVSREKKESFPLTVTSAQKNPTAFYLCASSRDWSSYNEQFFGPGTRLTVL.

CDR3 loop: CASSLAGSPPDTQYF. For the CDR3, the DNA is TGTGCCAGCAGCTTAGCAGGGAGCCCGCCAGATACGCAGTATTTT. This chain uses TRBV7-6 with TRBJ2-3; D might be TRBD2 (5 bases). Germline V CDR1 and CDR2: SGHVS, FNYEAQ. The CDR3 has 15 residues. The ends were cut back, 0 bases at V and 4 bases at J, with 11 bases in the middle.

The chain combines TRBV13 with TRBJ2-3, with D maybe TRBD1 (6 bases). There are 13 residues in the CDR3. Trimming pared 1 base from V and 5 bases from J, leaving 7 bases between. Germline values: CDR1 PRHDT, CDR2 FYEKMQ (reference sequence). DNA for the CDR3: TGTGCCAGCAGCTTAGTGGGACAAGATACGCAGTATTTT. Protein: CASSLVGQDTQYF.

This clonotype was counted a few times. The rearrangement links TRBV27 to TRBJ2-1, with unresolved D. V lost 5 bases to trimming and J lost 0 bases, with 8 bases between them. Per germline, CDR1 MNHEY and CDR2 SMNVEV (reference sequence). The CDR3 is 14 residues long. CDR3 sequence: CASSGAGSYNEQFF. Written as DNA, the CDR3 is TGTGCCAGCAGTGGAGCAGGCTCCTACAATGAGCAGTTCTTC.

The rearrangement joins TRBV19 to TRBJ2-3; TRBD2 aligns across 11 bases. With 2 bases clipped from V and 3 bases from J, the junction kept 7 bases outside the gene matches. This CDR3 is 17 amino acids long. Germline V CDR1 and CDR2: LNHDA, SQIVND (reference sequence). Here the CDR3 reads CASSIILAGGGTDTQYF. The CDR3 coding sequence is TGTGCCAGTAGTATAATCCTAGCGGGAGGTGGTACAGATACGCAGTATTTT. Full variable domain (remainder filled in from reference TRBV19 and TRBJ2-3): DGGITQSPKYLFRKEGQNVTLSCEQNLNHDAMYWYRQDPGQGLRLIYYSQIVNDFQKGDIAEGYSVSREKKESFPLTVTSAQKNPTAFYLCASSIILAGGGTDTQYFGPGTRLTVL.